This T cell receptor (beta chain) is from a study of naive and memory T cell subsets. Whole-study findings and limits: Each distinct alpha or beta sequence counts as one clonotype. A few larger clonotypes appeared in naive repertoires, especially CD8, possibly memory cells re-expressing CD45RA. Over 85% of naive TCR sequences appeared only once, unlike memory subsets. RNA-based TCR counts may shift with T cell activation and differentiation.

Germline values: CDR1 MNHEY, CDR2 SVGEGT. The CDR3 runs 13 residues. Trimming took off 2 bases at V and 14 bases at J, with 17 bases between the two ends. This clonotype has just a few counts. Antigen: not known. An equimolar mix of two oligonucleotides served as the beta constant-region primer for TRBC1 and TRBC2. Nested alpha and beta constant-region primers with the SP2 primer drove four PCR rounds on ligated cDNA. A single record per CDR3 protein comes from TCRdb applying MiXCR to the UMI-ligation and nested PCR reads. The table includes roughly 83,000 distinct CDR3 sequences, around 11% detected once.

The genes are TRBV6-2 or TRBV6-3 and TRBJ2-3, with no clear D. The sequencing input was naive CD4+ T cells from blood. The sequence derives from a human donor in good health. The CDR3 is CASSYPGPAAVYF. In nucleotides, the CDR3 is TGTGCCAGCAGTTACCCCGGCCCCGCGGCGGTGTATTTT.